Shown below are 15 T cell receptor beta chains from a single sample sequenced in a study of cytomegalovirus exposure and HLA in healthy donors. The PCR contained 60 Vbeta and 13 Jbeta primers. This table comes from immunoSEQ multiplex PCR, and its TCRdb copy is limited to in-frame clones, with some not included. Found here are about 67,000 clones, approximately 71% of them singletons; the top ten hold approximately 2%. Sequenced: PBMCs. These receptor sequences come from a woman aged 25 to 39 in good health and CMV-seronegative.

This clone was seen a handful of times. The chain carries TRBV6-1 and TRBJ2-7; D perhaps matches TRBD1 (5 bases). V lost 5 bases and J 3 bases, leaving 8 bases between the germline ends. CDR3 length: 12 residues. Per the germline V gene, CDR1 is MNHNS and CDR2 is SASEGT. CDR3 protein: CASSSDSYEQYF. The CDR3 nucleotides are TGTGCCAGCAGTTCCGACAGCTACGAGCAGTACTTC.

This chain uses TRBV5-4 with TRBJ1-2; 7 nucleotides agree with TRBD1. This CDR3 is 15 amino acids long. The germline V gene has CDR1 SGHNT and CDR2 YYREEE (reference sequence). V lost 6 bases, J lost 2 bases, and 10 bases stayed unmatched. The CDR3 sequence is CASIPYRGGNYGYTF. The CDR3 nucleotides are TGTGCCAGCATTCCCTACAGGGGCGGGAACTATGGCTACACCTTC.

This chain links TRBV6-1 with TRBJ2-4; 7 positions match TRBD1. The V and J ends lost 1 base and 8 bases, in that order; junction bases with no gene match: 5. The CDR3 length is 14 residues. Germline lookup yields CDR1 MNHNS and CDR2 SASEGT. CDR3 sequence reads: CASSEGGQKDIQYF. DNA for the CDR3: TGTGCCAGCAGTGAAGGGGGACAGAAGGACATTCAGTACTTC.

J is TRBJ1-1 and V is TRBV11-2; D gene unclear. Germline CDR1 and CDR2: SGHAT and FQNNGV. The V and J ends lost 3 bases and 3 bases respectively, with 11 bases between them. The CDR3 runs 14 residues. CDR3 DNA sequence: TGTGCCAGCAGCTTGGTCGGTATTGACACTGAAGCTTTCTTT. Protein product: CASSLVGIDTEAFF.

This clone occurred a few times. The V call is TRBV4-1, the J call TRBJ1-4, with D tentatively TRBD1 (6 bases). The CDR3 covers 14 residues. The germline gives CDR1 MGHRA, CDR2 YSYEKL. Trimming shortened V by 1 base and J by 6 bases, and 9 bases separated the two germline ends. The CDR3 sequence is CASSQGKGDEKLFF. CDR3 DNA sequence: TGCGCCAGCAGCCAAGGAAAGGGGGATGAAAAACTGTTTTTT.

The chain employs TRBV6-6 and TRBJ1-1; 7 bases fit TRBD1. Germline-derived CDR1 and CDR2 are MNHNY and SVGAGI (reference sequence). The CDR3 covers 13 residues. V shed 8 bases, J shed 6 bases, and the junction held 9 bases outside the gene matches. CDR3 sequence reads: CASGRGGESEAFF. The CDR3, as DNA: TGTGCCAGCGGCCGAGGGGGCGAGTCTGAAGCTTTCTTT.

The chain is built from TRBV19 and TRBJ2-5; perhaps TRBD1 as D (7 bases). Germline values: CDR1 LNHDA, CDR2 SQIVND (reference sequence). This CDR3 has 13 residues. Trimming stripped 2 bases from V and 4 bases from J, with 8 bases between. The CDR3 here is CASSIQGGETQYF. For the CDR3, the DNA is TGTGCCAGTAGTATACAGGGGGGAGAGACCCAGTACTTC.

The J gene is TRBJ2-1, the V gene TRBV7-9, with 9 bases fitting TRBD1. The CDR3 spans 13 residues. In germline, CDR1 is SEHNR, CDR2 FQNEAQ (reference sequence). V lost 1 base and J lost 10; bases outside the gene matches: 2. In DNA form, the CDR3 reads TGTGCCAGCAGCTTAGGTGGGACAGGGGAGCAGTTCTTC. Its translation: CASSLGGTGEQFF.

This clone has a handful of counts. V usage is TRBV4-3 and J usage is TRBJ2-1; 9 nucleotides agree with TRBD1. V was clipped by 4 bases and J by 4 bases; unmatched bases: 5. Germline V CDR1 and CDR2: LGHNA, YSLEER. CDR3 length: 15 amino acids. CDR3 DNA sequence: TGCGCCAGCAGCCGCACAGGGGGCTTTTACAATGAGCAGTTCTTC. As protein: CASSRTGGFYNEQFF.

V usage is TRBV27 and J usage is TRBJ2-2; 9 positions agree with TRBD1. The CDR3 totals 15 residues. Germline CDR1 is MNHEY and CDR2 is SMNVEV (reference sequence). Trimming cost V 3 bases and J 3 bases; bases outside gene matches: 2. Here the CDR3 DNA reads TGTGCCAGCAGTTTTGGGACAGGGTACACCGGGGAGCTGTTTTTT. This encodes CASSFGTGYTGELFF.

This clone was counted between two and nine times. The chain links TRBV4-1 to TRBJ2-6; D is unclear. V gave up 1 base and J gave up 4 bases, with 5 bases separating them. Germline V gives CDR1 MGHRA, CDR2 YSYEKL. The CDR3 sequence is 14 residues long. The CDR3 DNA is TGCGCCAGCAGCCAAGTAAAAGGGGCCAACGTCCTGACTTTC. Protein: CASSQVKGANVLTF.

The genes are TRBV7-2 and TRBJ2-5; no firm D call. The CDR3 is 14 residues long. Germline CDR1 reads SGHTA; CDR2 reads FQGNSA. V lost 1 base, J lost 0 bases, and 6 bases lay in between. The CDR3 nucleotides are TGTGCCAGCAGCTTAGGTCGGTACCAAGAGACCCAGTACTTC. Translating gives CASSLGRYQETQYF.

A remark on this clone: One end of the junction does not line up with germline, which may come from a read error. The V and J genes are TRBV7-7 and TRBJ1-2, with unresolved D. Germline assignment: CDR1 SSHAT and CDR2 FNYEAQ (reference sequence). The CDR3 is 11 amino acids. The CDR3 loop reads CASSSPGGYTF. The CDR3 nucleotides read TGTGCTAGCAGCTCCCCCGGTGGCTACACCTTC.

Worth noting for this clone: Germline is not matched at one junction end, which may reflect a read error. This chain uses TRBV30 with TRBJ2-1; tentatively, D is TRBD2 (6 bases). Germline V lookup: CDR1 GTSNPN, CDR2 SVGIG (reference sequence). This CDR3 spans 11 amino acids. The CDR3 sequence: CAWSVGTSRVF. In nucleotides, the CDR3 is TGTGCCTGGAGTGTAGGGACTTCCCGGGTCTTC.

This rearrangement joins TRBV6-5 to TRBJ2-5, with D unclear. CDR1 is MNHEY and CDR2 is SVGAGI in the germline V gene. Between the trimmed V and J ends, which lost 6 bases and 3 bases, there was a span of 11 bases. The CDR3 runs to 13 residues. The CDR3 DNA follows: TGTGCCAGCAGAAAACATCAGGAAGAGACCCAGTACTTC. This codes for CASRKHQEETQYF.